This T cell receptor (beta chain) was profiled in a study of cytomegalovirus exposure and HLA in healthy donors. General study points: A later analysis showed that HLA-associated TCR beta chains had undergone more clonal expansion than equally common others.

This CDR3 comprises 13 residues. The V and J ends lost 3 bases and 0 bases respectively, with 7 bases between them. The V gene's germline CDR1 is SQVTM and CDR2 ANQGSEA. A word on this clone: Its antigen remains unknown.

The study ran its PCR with 60 Vbeta and 13 Jbeta primers. The data were produced by immunoSEQ multiplex PCR, yet TCRdb's version contains in-frame clones alone and is incomplete. The listing records 95,000 to 150,000 clones. The sequence came from a young man in good health and CMV-seronegative. The chain couples TRBV29-1 to TRBJ2-3; the D gene is possibly TRBD2 (6 bases). Sequenced sample: PBMCs. The CDR3: CSVEGGSTDTQYF. The CDR3 bases are TGCAGCGTTGAGGGGGGTAGCACAGATACGCAGTATTTT.